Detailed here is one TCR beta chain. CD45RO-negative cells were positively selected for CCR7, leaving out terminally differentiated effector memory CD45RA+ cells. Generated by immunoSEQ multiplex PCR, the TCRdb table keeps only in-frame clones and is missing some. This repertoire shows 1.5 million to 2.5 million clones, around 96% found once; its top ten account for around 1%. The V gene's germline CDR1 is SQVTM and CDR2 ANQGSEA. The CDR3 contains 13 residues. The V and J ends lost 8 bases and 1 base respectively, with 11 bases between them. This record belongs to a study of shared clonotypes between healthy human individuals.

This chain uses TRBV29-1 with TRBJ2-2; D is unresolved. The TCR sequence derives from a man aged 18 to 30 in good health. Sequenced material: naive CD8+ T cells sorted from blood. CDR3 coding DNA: TGCAGCACGATGGATGGGAACACCGGGGAGCTGTTTTTT. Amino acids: CSTMDGNTGELFF.